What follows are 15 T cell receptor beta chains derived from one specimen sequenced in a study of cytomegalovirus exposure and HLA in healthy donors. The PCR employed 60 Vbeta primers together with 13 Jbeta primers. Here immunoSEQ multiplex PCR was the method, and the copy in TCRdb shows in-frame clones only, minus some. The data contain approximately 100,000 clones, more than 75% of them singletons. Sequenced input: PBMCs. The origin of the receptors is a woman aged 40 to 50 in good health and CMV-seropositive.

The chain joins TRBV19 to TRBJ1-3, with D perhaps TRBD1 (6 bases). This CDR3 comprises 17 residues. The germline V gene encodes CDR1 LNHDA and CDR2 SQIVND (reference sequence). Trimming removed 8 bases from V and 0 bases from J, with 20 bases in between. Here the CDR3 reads CASWGRGSTSSGNTIYF. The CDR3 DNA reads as TGTGCCAGTTGGGGCAGGGGCTCAACTTCCTCTGGAAACACCATATATTTT.

The CDR3 nucleotides are TGTGCCAGCAGCTTCCTAGCGGGGGGAAGCACAGATACGCAGTATTTT. This translates into CASSFLAGGSTDTQYF. The V call is TRBV13, the J call TRBJ2-3; TRBD2 agrees at 11 bases. In germline, CDR1 is PRHDT, CDR2 FYEKMQ (reference sequence). V trimming: 3 bases; J trimming: 0 bases; junction bases outside the gene matches: 2. This CDR3 region has 16 residues. Supplemented by reference TRBV13 and TRBJ2-3, the full variable domain reads AAGVIQSPRHLIKEKRETATLKCYPIPRHDTVYWYQQGPGQDPQFLISFYEKMQSDKGSIPDRFSAQQFSDYHSELNMSSLELGDSALYFCASSFLAGGSTDTQYFGPGTRLTVL.

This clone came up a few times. The CDR3 nucleotides read TGTGCCAGTAGTATGGGAGCGGGGGCGGGCATTCAGTACTTC. This translates into CASSMGAGAGIQYF. This chain links TRBV19 with TRBJ2-4, with 8 bases identical to TRBD2. Germline assignment: CDR1 LNHDA and CDR2 SQIVND (reference sequence). The CDR3 is 14 residues long. J lost 9 bases, V lost 3 bases, and 7 bases had no gene match. Full variable domain (outside the CDR3, taken from reference TRBV19 and TRBJ2-4): DGGITQSPKYLFRKEGQNVTLSCEQNLNHDAMYWYRQDPGQGLRLIYYSQIVNDFQKGDIAEGYSVSREKKESFPLTVTSAQKNPTAFYLCASSMGAGAGIQYFGAGTRLSVL.

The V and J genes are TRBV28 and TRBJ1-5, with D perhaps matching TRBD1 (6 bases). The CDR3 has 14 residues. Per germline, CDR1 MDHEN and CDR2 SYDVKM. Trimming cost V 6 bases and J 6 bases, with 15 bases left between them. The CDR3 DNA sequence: TGTGCCAGCAGAAGGGACATAGTTGGTCAGCCCCAGCATTTT. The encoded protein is CASRRDIVGQPQHF.

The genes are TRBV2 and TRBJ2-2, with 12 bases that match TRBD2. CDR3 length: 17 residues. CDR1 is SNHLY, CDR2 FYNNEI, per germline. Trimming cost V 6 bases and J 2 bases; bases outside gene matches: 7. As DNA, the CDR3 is TGTGCCAGCAGCTCCGGACTAGCGGGGACCAACACCGGGGAGCTGTTTTTT. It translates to CASSSGLAGTNTGELFF.

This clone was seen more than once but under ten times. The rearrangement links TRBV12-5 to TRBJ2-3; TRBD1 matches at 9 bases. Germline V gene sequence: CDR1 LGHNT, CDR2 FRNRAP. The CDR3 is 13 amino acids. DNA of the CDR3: TGTGCCACCGCACAGGGGGCTAGAGATACGCAGTATTTT. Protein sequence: CATAQGARDTQYF.

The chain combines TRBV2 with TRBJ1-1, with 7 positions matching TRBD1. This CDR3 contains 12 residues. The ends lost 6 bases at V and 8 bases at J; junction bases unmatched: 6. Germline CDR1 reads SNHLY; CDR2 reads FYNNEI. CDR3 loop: CASSPTGDEAFF. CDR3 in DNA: TGTGCCAGCAGCCCAACAGGGGACGAAGCTTTCTTT.

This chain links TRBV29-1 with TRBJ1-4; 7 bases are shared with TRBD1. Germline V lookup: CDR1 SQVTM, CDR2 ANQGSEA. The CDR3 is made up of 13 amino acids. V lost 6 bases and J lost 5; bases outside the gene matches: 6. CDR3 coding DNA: TGCAGCGTGTTACAGGGGTCGAATGAAAAACTGTTTTTT. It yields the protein CSVLQGSNEKLFF.

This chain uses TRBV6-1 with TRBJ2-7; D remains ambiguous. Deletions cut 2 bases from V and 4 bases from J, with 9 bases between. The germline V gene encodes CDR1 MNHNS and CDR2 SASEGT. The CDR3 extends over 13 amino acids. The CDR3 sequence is CASSESRSYEQYF. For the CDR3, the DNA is TGTGCCAGCAGTGAATCCCGGTCTTACGAGCAGTACTTC.

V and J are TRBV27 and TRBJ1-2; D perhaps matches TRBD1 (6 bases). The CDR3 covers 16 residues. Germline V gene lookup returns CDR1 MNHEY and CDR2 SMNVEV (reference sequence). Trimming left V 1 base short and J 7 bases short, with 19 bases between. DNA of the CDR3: TGTGCCAGCAGTTTATTAGGGTCACAGGGCCTCTCTGGCTACACCTTC. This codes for CASSLLGSQGLSGYTF.

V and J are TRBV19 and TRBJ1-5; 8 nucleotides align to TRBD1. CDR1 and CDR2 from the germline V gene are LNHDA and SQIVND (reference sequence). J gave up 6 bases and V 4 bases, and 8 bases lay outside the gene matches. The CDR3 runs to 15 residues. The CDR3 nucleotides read TGTGCCAGTAGTACTGGACAGGGAGGTGGTCAGCCCCAGCATTTT. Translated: CASSTGQGGGQPQHF.

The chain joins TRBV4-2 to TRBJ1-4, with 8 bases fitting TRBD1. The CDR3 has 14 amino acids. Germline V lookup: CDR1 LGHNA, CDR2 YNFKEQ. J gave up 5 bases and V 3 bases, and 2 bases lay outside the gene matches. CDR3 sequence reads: CASSHRTGNEKLFF. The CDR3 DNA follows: TGTGCCAGCAGCCACAGGACAGGGAATGAAAAACTGTTTTTT.

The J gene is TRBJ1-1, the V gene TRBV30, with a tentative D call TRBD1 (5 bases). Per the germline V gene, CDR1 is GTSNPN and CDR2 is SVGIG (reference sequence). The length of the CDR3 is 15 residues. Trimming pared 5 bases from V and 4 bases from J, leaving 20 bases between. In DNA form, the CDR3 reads TGTGCCTGGGCCCTTCCACAGGCTCTTAGCACTGAAGCTTTCTTT. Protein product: CAWALPQALSTEAFF.

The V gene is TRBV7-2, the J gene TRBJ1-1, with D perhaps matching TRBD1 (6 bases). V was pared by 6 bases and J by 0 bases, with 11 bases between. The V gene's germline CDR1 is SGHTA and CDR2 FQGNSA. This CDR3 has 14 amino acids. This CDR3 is CASRYRAMNTEAFF. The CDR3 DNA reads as TGTGCCAGCAGGTACAGGGCCATGAACACTGAAGCTTTCTTT.

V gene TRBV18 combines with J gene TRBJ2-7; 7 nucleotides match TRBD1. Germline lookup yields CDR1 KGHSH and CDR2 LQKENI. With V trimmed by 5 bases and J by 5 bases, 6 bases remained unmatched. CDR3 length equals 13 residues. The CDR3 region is CASSRTGSDEQYF. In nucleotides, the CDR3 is TGTGCCAGCTCAAGGACAGGCAGCGACGAGCAGTACTTC.